These T cell receptor beta chains were read from a single sample in a study of blood T cell repertoires in COVID-19. Sequenced by immunoSEQ multiplex PCR; TCRdb stores in-frame clones only, minus some. The sample carries around 140,000 clones, about 86% recorded once. The sequenced material came from peripheral blood. These receptors originate from a human donor in a cohort sampled during active COVID-19. Both conserved end residues are trimmed from each CDR3.

j_call,v_call,cdr3_aa
TRBJ2-7,TRBV21-1,ASSKAPTDRRTYEQY
TRBJ2-7,TRBV10-1,ASSDPTSGSSYEQY
TRBJ2-7,TRBV6-4,ASRTSGLSYEQY
TRBJ2-1,TRBV4-3,ASSQDNLAGVNEQF
TRBJ2-7,TRBV5-1,ASSLSEYYEQY
TRBJ2-7,TRBV5-1,ASSTDTDSYEQY
TRBJ2-1,TRBV18,ASSLTSGWGNEQF
TRBJ2-1,TRBV28,ASNKTPEQF
TRBJ1-6,TRBV3-1/TRBV3-2,ASSSITGGRGQSPLH
TRBJ2-7,TRBV4-1,ASSQDRQGLYEQY
TRBJ2-3,TRBV7-8,ASSPPGLVPDTQY
TRBJ2-3,TRBV6-2/TRBV6-3,ASSYSGLAGPTDTQY
TRBJ1-2,TRBV20-1,SARYSYGYT
TRBJ2-7,TRBV5-1,ASSLEGLYEQY
TRBJ2-5,TRBV9,ASSGMGTGGETQY
TRBJ2-3,TRBV7-2,ASSRGLAVTDTQY
TRBJ2-5,TRBV5-4,ASSVGTSGSQETQY
TRBJ1-4,TRBV19,ASRPGWDEKLF
TRBJ1-1,TRBV18,ASSPNRGEAF
TRBJ1-4,TRBV6-1,ASSVSRDRRSTNEKLF
TRBJ2-4,TRBV25-1,ASSELRSRCRAKNIQY
TRBJ1-3,TRBV4-1,ASSQVGTGSGNTIY
TRBJ2-2,TRBV4-1,ASSQIRRTSRQFPQNTGELF
TRBJ1-5,TRBV5-1,ASSSIDQGACSNQPQH
TRBJ1-2,TRBV5-3,ARSAHDRANYGYT
TRBJ2-1,TRBV7-8,ANSLDSELAGVNNEQF
TRBJ2-7,TRBV27,ASSLMVAGPYEQY
TRBJ1-6,TRBV6-5,ASTLSGGQNSPLH
TRBJ2-7,TRBV7-2,ASSLYRGAPVGEQY
TRBJ2-7,TRBV19,ASSYSGRDYEQY
TRBJ2-7,TRBV7-3,ASSINGGSYEQY
TRBJ1-2,TRBV6-2/TRBV6-3,ASSRGQGSLYGYT
TRBJ2-6,TRBV4-3,ASSPDSHSGANVLT
TRBJ2-5,TRBV7-2,ASSTGETQY
TRBJ1-2,TRBV19,ASSFHRTPLPT
TRBJ2-3,TRBV20-1,SASLLAGGRTDTQY
TRBJ1-5,TRBV28,ASSDMYSNQPQH
TRBJ1-2,TRBV5-4,ASSPPGQALPYGYT
TRBJ2-5,TRBV4-3,ASSRTARSGETQY
TRBJ2-5,TRBV5-1,ASSLAGTGDQETQY
TRBJ2-7,TRBV6-2/TRBV6-3,ASSKTRADRSYEQY
TRBJ2-7,TRBV5-5,ASSFRQGYEQY
TRBJ2-5,TRBV2,ASSGTAQETQY
TRBJ2-1,TRBV5-4,ASSLVGQGSGEQF
TRBJ2-1,TRBV28,ASKGLAGHNEQF